One and the same sample provided the 9 T cell receptor beta chains below, sequenced in a study of response to subunit inactivated influenza vaccine (dated by TCRdb to about 2018). Library preparation employed RT-PCR. The listed sequencing device is Illumina HiSeq 2500. TCRdb redid the processing of the public reads, applying fastp at Q25 and MiXCR, and retained in-frame beta chains. Every entry covers one CDR3 protein and lists the most common genes and DNA from its rows. In all, the sample holds 500,000 to 600,000 distinct CDR3 sequences, and 10% to 12% of those were seen once. Of the sample, approximately 9.9% falls within the top ten clones. This sample was shared with a second study, whose subject was T cells expressing NK-cell markers. The second paper further reports: TCR beta cDNA libraries were prepared using 5'RACE template switching, which introduced a universal primer site and unique molecular identifiers.

Specimen: PBMCs from blood, collected on the day of vaccination. These receptor sequences come from a man over 45 who received an inactivated influenza vaccine. Donor details come from another sample of the same person, matched by shared clones.

This clonotype has more than one count but fewer than ten. This sequence joins TRBV5-6 and TRBJ2-5, with D unclear. The CDR3 totals 15 residues. The germline V gene encodes CDR1 SGHDT and CDR2 YYEEEE. V dropped 0 bases and J dropped 0 bases, with 9 bases sitting between them. CDR3 nucleotide sequence: TGTGCCAGCAGCTTGGTAGCAGAATACCAAGAGACCCAGTACTTC. Protein: CASSLVAEYQETQYF.

The V call is TRBV11-2, the J call TRBJ2-2, with TRBD1 matching 10 bases. CDR1 is SGHAT, CDR2 FQNNGV, per germline. V lost 3 bases to trimming and J lost 7 bases; unmatched junction nucleotides: 2. CDR3 length: 14 residues. CDR3 protein: CASSFGQGVGELFF. CDR3 DNA sequence: TGTGCCAGCAGCTTCGGACAGGGGGTCGGGGAGCTGTTTTTT.

This chain joins TRBV18 and TRBJ1-2; TRBD1 aligns across 7 bases. Germline V lookup: CDR1 KGHSH, CDR2 LQKENI. V lost 4 bases and J lost 3; bases outside the gene matches: 8. The CDR3 length is 15 residues. This CDR3 is CASSQGTAQYYGYTF. In nucleotides, the CDR3 is TGTGCCAGCTCACAGGGGACAGCGCAATACTATGGCTACACCTTC.

This clonotype was seen many times. This chain connects TRBV20-1 to TRBJ2-1; 7 bases are a match to TRBD2. With 5 bases clipped from V and 3 bases from J, the junction kept 10 bases outside the gene matches. This CDR3 spans 15 amino acids. In germline, CDR1 is DFQATT, CDR2 SNEGSKA (reference sequence). DNA of the CDR3: TGCAGTGCTCCCCCCCTAGCGGACCTCTACAATGAGCAGTTCTTC. Translating gives CSAPPLADLYNEQFF.

This clonotype was observed a few times. The rearrangement links TRBV20-1 to TRBJ2-4, with 9 positions matching TRBD1. Trimming at V came to 5 bases and at J to 0 bases, leaving 2 bases not matched to a gene. This CDR3 has 14 amino acids. Germline V lookup: CDR1 DFQATT, CDR2 SNEGSKA (reference sequence). DNA of the CDR3: TGCAGTGCTTCGGGACAGGGAGCCAAAAACATTCAGTACTTC. Residues: CSASGQGAKNIQYF.

The chain has TRBV4-1 and TRBJ2-7; the D gene is possibly TRBD2 (5 bases). The CDR3 is 17 residues long. CDR1 is MGHRA, CDR2 YSYEKL, per germline. The V gene lost 0 bases and the J gene lost 2 bases, with 17 bases spanning the gap. The chain's CDR3 is CASSQDQWRTKAYEQYF. CDR3 DNA: TGCGCCAGCAGCCAAGATCAGTGGAGGACGAAAGCCTACGAGCAGTACTTC.

This clonotype was seen at least ten times. The chain links TRBV5-1 to TRBJ1-3; D may be TRBD1 (5 bases). CDR1 is SGHRS and CDR2 is YFSETQ in the germline V gene. The CDR3 is 13 residues long. V gave up 5 bases and J gave up 15 bases, with 21 bases separating them. The CDR3 sequence: CASSEGTARSEYF. CDR3 DNA: TGCGCCAGCAGTGAGGGGACCGCCCGTTCCGAATATTTT.

In this sample, this clonotype turned up a few times. The chain joins TRBV7-6 to TRBJ2-3; D remains ambiguous. V shed 5 bases and J shed 0 bases, with 9 bases lying between them. Germline values: CDR1 SGHVS, CDR2 FNYEAQ. This CDR3 region has 14 residues. The CDR3 region has the DNA TGTGCCAGCAGCGCCCTGCCCAGCACAGATACGCAGTATTTT. Residues: CASSALPSTDTQYF.

This clonotype was seen a single time. V usage is TRBV7-2 and J usage is TRBJ2-7, with 11 bases matching TRBD2. Per germline, CDR1 SGHTA and CDR2 FQGNSA. V shed 6 bases, J shed 5 bases, and the junction held 9 bases outside the gene matches. CDR3 length: 15 amino acids. CDR3 sequence: CASRPTSGMQHEQYF. In DNA form, the CDR3 reads TGTGCCAGCAGGCCGACTAGCGGGATGCAGCACGAGCAGTACTTC.